This T cell receptor (beta chain) was found in a study of blood T cells in healthy people across ages. Germline CDR1 SGHTA, CDR2 FQGNSA. The V gene lost 2 bases and the J gene lost 5 bases, with 15 bases spanning the gap. The CDR3 consists of 15 residues. A sample-barcoded 5' primer and a J-beta primer mix were used in a second PCR of roughly 6 to 11 cycles. MiXCR, applied by TCRdb to the 5' RACE reads, yields one record per CDR3 protein. Of about 800,000 distinct CDR3 sequences in the sample, around a quarter were seen once. The sample was also linked to a second study, of T cells of mothers and their children. That work contributes: Each child contributed around 3 million TCR beta CDR3 reads, while each mother contributed over 8 million.

The chain links TRBV7-2 to TRBJ2-5; D is unclear. The specimen sequenced was blood. This TCR derives from a boy aged 10-17 years in good health. As DNA, the CDR3 is TGTGCCAGCAGCTTACGGTCTATGGGTAGCGAGACCCAGTACTTC. It encodes CASSLRSMGSETQYF.